The clone carrying this T cell receptor (beta chain) was recorded a few times. Its antigen is currently unknown. This entry comes from a study of response to subunit inactivated influenza vaccine. Germline V CDR1 and CDR2: SGHDT, YYEEEE. Trimming removed 2 bases at V and 9 bases at J, with 15 bases between. The CDR3 sequence is 14 residues long. Overall study results and limits: A suggestion made by the authors is that each seasonal influenza vaccination recruits few new T cells.

One entry per CDR3 protein, called by TCRdb with MiXCR from the RT-PCR reads. Of a few hundred thousand distinct CDR3 sequences listed, 6% to 9% are singletons. Sequenced here: PBMCs from blood, sampled less than 30 months after vaccination. V and J are TRBV5-6 and TRBJ2-1; weak D call: TRBD2 (6 bases). The receptor was isolated from a man between 50 and 69 years old who received an inactivated influenza vaccine. Written as DNA, the CDR3 is TGTGCCAGCAGCTTCGACCTGACCGGGGGTGAGCAGTTCTTC. Its protein is CASSFDLTGGEQFF. The full variable domain, with the rest looked up from reference TRBV5-6 and TRBJ2-1, is DAGVTQSPTHLIKTRGQQVTLRCSPKSGHDTVSWYQQALGQGPQFIFQYYEEEERQRGNFPDRFSGHQFPNYSSELNVNALLLGDSALYLCASSFDLTGGEQFFGPGTRLTVL.